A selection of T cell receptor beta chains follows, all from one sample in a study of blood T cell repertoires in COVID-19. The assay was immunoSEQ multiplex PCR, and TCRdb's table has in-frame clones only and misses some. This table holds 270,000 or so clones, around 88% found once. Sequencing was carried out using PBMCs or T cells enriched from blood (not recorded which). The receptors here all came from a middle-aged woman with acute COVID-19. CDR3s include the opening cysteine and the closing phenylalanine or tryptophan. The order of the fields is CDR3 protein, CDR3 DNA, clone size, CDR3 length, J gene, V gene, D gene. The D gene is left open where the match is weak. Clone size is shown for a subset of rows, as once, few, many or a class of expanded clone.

cdr3_aa: CASSGGSYNEQFF
cdr3_nt: TGTGCCAGCAGCGGGGGATCCTACAATGAGCAGTTCTTC
clone_size: NA
cdr3_length: 13
j_call: TRBJ2-1
v_call: TRBV12-3/TRBV12-4
d_call: NA

cdr3_aa: CASSPRNSRGYTF
cdr3_nt: TGCGCCAGCAGCCCTCGGAATTCGAGGGGCTACACCTTC
clone_size: NA
cdr3_length: 13
j_call: TRBJ1-2
v_call: TRBV4-3
d_call: NA

cdr3_aa: CASSEHSGNTIYF
cdr3_nt: TGTGCCAGCAGTGAACACTCTGGAAACACCATATATTTT
clone_size: NA
cdr3_length: 13
j_call: TRBJ1-3
v_call: TRBV2
d_call: NA

cdr3_aa: CASSRTGVGNSPLHF
cdr3_nt: TGTGCCAGCAGTCGAACAGGGGTGGGGAATTCACCCCTCCACTTT
clone_size: NA
cdr3_length: 15
j_call: TRBJ1-6
v_call: TRBV27
d_call: TRBD1

cdr3_aa: CASSPGGSGNTIYF
cdr3_nt: TGTGCCAGCAGTCCAGGGGGGTCTGGAAACACCATATATTTT
clone_size: few
cdr3_length: 14
j_call: TRBJ1-3
v_call: TRBV28
d_call: TRBD1

cdr3_aa: CASSNAWTGENGYTF
cdr3_nt: TGTGCCAGTAGTAACGCCTGGACAGGGGAGAATGGCTACACCTTC
clone_size: once
cdr3_length: 15
j_call: TRBJ1-2
v_call: TRBV19
d_call: TRBD1

cdr3_aa: CACHSAKLAYEQYF
cdr3_nt: TGTGCCTGCCACAGCGCTAAACTAGCCTACGAGCAGTACTTC
clone_size: NA
cdr3_length: 14
j_call: TRBJ2-7
v_call: TRBV30
d_call: NA

cdr3_aa: CAISESPGMGQPQHF
cdr3_nt: TGTGCCATCAGTGAGTCTCCAGGGATGGGTCAGCCCCAGCATTTT
clone_size: NA
cdr3_length: 15
j_call: TRBJ1-5
v_call: TRBV10-3
d_call: NA

cdr3_aa: CASSHGGRGSTDTQYF
cdr3_nt: TGTGCCAGCAGCCATGGTGGCAGGGGATCCACAGATACGCAGTATTTT
clone_size: NA
cdr3_length: 16
j_call: TRBJ2-3
v_call: TRBV5-6
d_call: NA

cdr3_aa: CASSLGAGETDTQYF
cdr3_nt: TGTGCTAGCAGCTTAGGGGCGGGAGAGACAGATACGCAGTATTTT
clone_size: NA
cdr3_length: 15
j_call: TRBJ2-3
v_call: TRBV7-7
d_call: TRBD2

cdr3_aa: CASSFSDTEAFF
cdr3_nt: TGTGCCAGCAGTTTTTCGGACACTGAAGCTTTCTTT
clone_size: NA
cdr3_length: 12
j_call: TRBJ1-1
v_call: TRBV12-3/TRBV12-4
d_call: NA

cdr3_aa: CASSGNRGQDTEAFF
cdr3_nt: TGTGCCAGCAGCGGAAACAGGGGGCAAGACACTGAAGCTTTCTTT
clone_size: NA
cdr3_length: 15
j_call: TRBJ1-1
v_call: TRBV9
d_call: TRBD1

cdr3_aa: CASRRRGGRLIGYTF
cdr3_nt: TGTGCCAGCAGACGACGCGGGGGGCGCTTGATCGGCTACACCTTC
clone_size: NA
cdr3_length: 15
j_call: TRBJ1-2
v_call: TRBV5-4
d_call: NA